These T cell receptor beta chains were read from a single sample in a study of early T cells in non-severe SARS-CoV-2 infection. TCRdb ran MiXCR on the 5' RACE reads and lists one entry per CDR3 protein. Of more than 70,000 distinct CDR3 sequences in the sample, roughly an eighth were seen once. The source material was whole blood. All receptors derive from an adult who was a healthcare worker with PCR-confirmed SARS-CoV-2 infection or an uninfected control (not recorded which). Both conserved end residues are part of each CDR3. The D gene is left open where the match is weak. Clone size, where shown, is once, few, many, or a class for clones that have expanded.

J gene: TRBJ2-1
clone size: -
D gene: -
V gene: TRBV6-5
CDR3 length: 14
CDR3 protein: CASSVLGANNEQFF
CDR3 DNA: TGTGCCAGCTCAGTACTAGGGGCGAACAATGAGCAGTTCTTC

J gene: TRBJ1-5
clone size: -
D gene: TRBD1
V gene: TRBV5-1
CDR3 length: 15
CDR3 protein: CASSLTGGEDQPQHF
CDR3 DNA: TGCGCCAGCAGCTTGACAGGGGGCGAGGATCAGCCCCAGCATTTT

J gene: TRBJ2-7
clone size: many
D gene: -
V gene: TRBV3-1
CDR3 length: 15
CDR3 protein: CASSQELAFSYEQYF
CDR3 DNA: TGTGCCAGCAGCCAGGAGCTAGCGTTTTCCTACGAGCAGTACTTC

J gene: TRBJ2-1
clone size: few
D gene: -
V gene: TRBV19
CDR3 length: 13
CDR3 protein: CASSIGDSDEQFF
CDR3 DNA: TGTGCCAGTAGTATCGGAGATAGCGATGAGCAGTTCTTC

J gene: TRBJ1-1
clone size: -
D gene: -
V gene: TRBV2
CDR3 length: 14
CDR3 protein: CASKAGEGGLEAFF
CDR3 DNA: TGTGCCAGCAAAGCCGGGGAGGGGGGTTTAGAAGCTTTCTTT

J gene: TRBJ1-5
clone size: -
D gene: -
V gene: TRBV12-3/TRBV12-4
CDR3 length: 15
CDR3 protein: CASSPRGAAGQPQHF
CDR3 DNA: TGTGCCAGCAGTCCCCGGGGGGCCGCTGGTCAGCCCCAGCATTTT

J gene: TRBJ2-1
clone size: -
D gene: TRBD2
V gene: TRBV10-3
CDR3 length: 15
CDR3 protein: CAIRELAGSYNEQFF
CDR3 DNA: TGTGCCATCAGAGAACTAGCGGGCTCCTACAATGAGCAGTTCTTC

J gene: TRBJ1-6
clone size: few
D gene: TRBD1
V gene: TRBV7-3
CDR3 length: 16
CDR3 protein: CASSQPPGQGASPLHF
CDR3 DNA: TGTGCCAGCAGCCAACCCCCGGGACAGGGGGCTTCACCCCTCCACTTT

J gene: TRBJ2-7
clone size: -
D gene: TRBD1
V gene: TRBV20-1
CDR3 length: 16
CDR3 protein: CSARDRQGLVGYEQYF
CDR3 DNA: TGCAGTGCTAGAGATCGACAGGGGCTAGTTGGCTACGAGCAGTACTTC

J gene: TRBJ1-1
clone size: -
D gene: TRBD1
V gene: TRBV12-5
CDR3 length: 16
CDR3 protein: CASGLVLDRANTEAFF
CDR3 DNA: TGTGCTAGTGGTTTGGTCCTGGACAGGGCGAATACTGAAGCTTTCTTT

J gene: TRBJ2-7
clone size: -
D gene: TRBD2
V gene: TRBV3-1
CDR3 length: 15
CDR3 protein: CASSQGWKRDYEQYF
CDR3 DNA: TGTGCCAGCAGCCAAGGATGGAAGCGGGACTACGAGCAGTACTTC

J gene: TRBJ2-7
clone size: few
D gene: -
V gene: TRBV7-8
CDR3 length: 12
CDR3 protein: CASSLVTGEQYF
CDR3 DNA: TGTGCCAGCAGCTTAGTTACAGGGGAGCAGTACTTC

J gene: TRBJ1-1
clone size: few
D gene: -
V gene: TRBV29-1
CDR3 length: 12
CDR3 protein: CSGSTGNTEAFF
CDR3 DNA: TGCAGCGGATCGACAGGGAACACTGAAGCTTTCTTT

J gene: TRBJ2-7
clone size: -
D gene: TRBD1
V gene: TRBV28
CDR3 length: 12
CDR3 protein: CASGTSSGGAYF
CDR3 DNA: TGTGCCAGCGGAACCAGTTCAGGGGGCGCATACTTC

J gene: TRBJ1-2
clone size: -
D gene: -
V gene: TRBV29-1
CDR3 length: 11
CDR3 protein: CAGAGNYGYTF
CDR3 DNA: TGTGCGGGGGCAGGGAACTATGGCTACACCTTC

J gene: TRBJ2-5
clone size: many
D gene: TRBD1
V gene: TRBV6-5
CDR3 length: 14
CDR3 protein: CATYSITGDETQYF
CDR3 DNA: TGTGCCACCTACTCGATTACAGGGGATGAGACCCAGTACTTC

J gene: TRBJ2-3
clone size: few
D gene: TRBD2
V gene: TRBV7-2
CDR3 length: 19
CDR3 protein: CASSSPWEASGRTADTQYF
CDR3 DNA: TGTGCCAGCAGTTCCCCTTGGGAGGCTAGCGGGAGAACTGCGGATACGCAGTATTTT

J gene: TRBJ2-1
clone size: many
D gene: -
V gene: TRBV12-3/TRBV12-4
CDR3 length: 11
CDR3 protein: CASSSHNEQFF
CDR3 DNA: TGTGCCAGCAGCTCCCACAATGAGCAGTTCTTC

J gene: TRBJ2-3
clone size: -
D gene: -
V gene: TRBV20-1
CDR3 length: 13
CDR3 protein: CSAPTTGTDTQYF
CDR3 DNA: TGCAGTGCTCCTACCACGGGCACAGATACGCAGTATTTT

J gene: TRBJ2-5
clone size: -
D gene: -
V gene: TRBV5-1
CDR3 length: 12
CDR3 protein: CASSFPEETQYF
CDR3 DNA: TGCGCCAGCAGCTTCCCAGAAGAGACCCAGTACTTC

J gene: TRBJ2-7
clone size: many
D gene: -
V gene: TRBV18
CDR3 length: 14
CDR3 protein: CASSRDPVGHEQYF
CDR3 DNA: TGTGCCAGCTCTCGGGACCCCGTGGGCCACGAGCAGTACTTC

J gene: TRBJ2-1
clone size: -
D gene: TRBD2
V gene: TRBV7-3
CDR3 length: 16
CDR3 protein: CASSRAGTSAYNEQFF
CDR3 DNA: TGTGCCAGCAGCCGGGCCGGGACTAGCGCATACAATGAGCAGTTCTTC